This is a list of T cell receptor beta chains from one sample in a study of memory CD4+ T cells and cytomegalovirus serostatus. The data were produced by immunoSEQ multiplex PCR, yet TCRdb's version contains in-frame clones alone and is incomplete. The table records around 40,000 clones, roughly 78% of them present only once. Sequencing was done on a sample of memory CD4+ T cells from blood. The receptors shown here come from an adult in good health and CMV-seronegative. Both conserved end residues are part of each CDR3. The order of the fields is CDR3 protein, CDR3 DNA, V gene, J gene, clone size, D gene. A D gene is named only where the DNA matches it firmly. Expanded clones get a size class; other rows say once, few or many, or leave the size out.

CDR3aa: CASSTDSREQFF
CDR3nt: TGTGCCAGTAGCACGGACTCCCGTGAGCAGTTCTTC
v_gene: TRBV19
j_gene: TRBJ2-1
abundance: -
d_gene: -

CDR3aa: CASTGKETQYF
CDR3nt: TGTGCCAGCACGGGGAAAGAGACCCAGTACTTC
v_gene: TRBV25-1
j_gene: TRBJ2-5
abundance: -
d_gene: -

CDR3aa: CASSLGGPPQETQYF
CDR3nt: TGTGCCAGCAGCTTAGGTGGCCCGCCCCAAGAGACCCAGTACTTC
v_gene: TRBV11-2
j_gene: TRBJ2-5
abundance: -
d_gene: -

CDR3aa: CASSLGSGTGRQTQYF
CDR3nt: TGTGCCAGCAGCTTGGGAAGCGGGACAGGGAGACAGACCCAGTACTTC
v_gene: TRBV7-2
j_gene: TRBJ2-5
abundance: -
d_gene: TRBD1

CDR3aa: CASSLYHYEQYF
CDR3nt: TGTGCCAGCAGTTTATACCACTACGAGCAGTACTTC
v_gene: TRBV28
j_gene: TRBJ2-7
abundance: -
d_gene: -

CDR3aa: CASSQSAGPTYEQYF
CDR3nt: TGCGCCAGCAGCCAAAGTGCCGGACCTACCTACGAGCAGTACTTC
v_gene: TRBV4-1
j_gene: TRBJ2-7
abundance: few
d_gene: -

CDR3aa: CASGTEKSNEQFF
CDR3nt: TGTGCCAGCGGGACAGAAAAAAGTAATGAGCAGTTCTTC
v_gene: TRBV2
j_gene: TRBJ2-1
abundance: -
d_gene: TRBD1

CDR3aa: CASSPTRQDKYNSPLHF
CDR3nt: TGCGCCAGCAGCCCCACGCGACAGGATAAATATAATTCACCCCTCCACTTT
v_gene: TRBV4-1
j_gene: TRBJ1-6
abundance: few
d_gene: -

CDR3aa: CASSLSGHEDEQYF
CDR3nt: TGCGCCAGCAGCTTATCGGGTCATGAGGACGAGCAGTACTTC
v_gene: TRBV5-1
j_gene: TRBJ2-7
abundance: once
d_gene: -

CDR3aa: CASSQSPWAGAGNQPQHF
CDR3nt: TGCGCCAGCAGCCAATCCCCCTGGGCGGGGGCGGGCAATCAGCCCCAGCATTTT
v_gene: TRBV4-1
j_gene: TRBJ1-5
abundance: once
d_gene: -

CDR3aa: CSVHRGTEAFF
CDR3nt: TGCAGCGTTCACAGGGGAACTGAAGCTTTCTTT
v_gene: TRBV29-1
j_gene: TRBJ1-1
abundance: few
d_gene: TRBD1

CDR3aa: CASSVTGGFEQYF
CDR3nt: TGTGCCAGCAGTGTTACAGGGGGCTTCGAGCAGTACTTC
v_gene: TRBV6-5
j_gene: TRBJ2-7
abundance: -
d_gene: TRBD1

CDR3aa: CAISESTLRGQDTRYTF
CDR3nt: TGTGCCATCAGTGAGTCGACTCTCAGGGGACAGGACACTCGATACACCTTC
v_gene: TRBV10-3
j_gene: TRBJ1-2
abundance: few
d_gene: TRBD1

CDR3aa: CASYRGADSPLHF
CDR3nt: TGTGCCAGCTATCGGGGGGCGGATTCACCCCTCCACTTT
v_gene: TRBV2
j_gene: TRBJ1-6
abundance: -
d_gene: -

CDR3aa: CASSEIGEIYGYTF
CDR3nt: TGCGCCAGCAGTGAGATCGGGGAAATCTATGGCTACACCTTC
v_gene: TRBV10-2
j_gene: TRBJ1-2
abundance: -
d_gene: -

CDR3aa: CASTRLAGGIYNEQFF
CDR3nt: TGTGCCAGCACCAGACTAGCGGGGGGGATCTACAATGAGCAGTTCTTC
v_gene: TRBV5-6
j_gene: TRBJ2-1
abundance: -
d_gene: TRBD2

CDR3aa: CASKGGGAADTQYF
CDR3nt: TGTGCCAGCAAAGGCGGGGGGGCCGCAGATACGCAGTATTTT
v_gene: TRBV7-3
j_gene: TRBJ2-3
abundance: -
d_gene: TRBD2

CDR3aa: CASSLDTDTQYF
CDR3nt: TGTGCCAGCAGCTTAGACACAGATACGCAGTATTTT
v_gene: TRBV11-2
j_gene: TRBJ2-3
abundance: -
d_gene: -

CDR3aa: CASSAFDRTNTEAFF
CDR3nt: TGTGCCAGCAGCGCCTTCGACAGAACGAACACTGAAGCTTTCTTT
v_gene: TRBV9
j_gene: TRBJ1-1
abundance: -
d_gene: -

CDR3aa: CASRRTEGYEQFF
CDR3nt: TGTGCCAGTAGGAGGACAGAGGGGTATGAGCAGTTCTTC
v_gene: TRBV19
j_gene: TRBJ2-1
abundance: -
d_gene: -

CDR3aa: CASVGTGGHFRAFF
CDR3nt: TGTGCCAGCGTCGGGACAGGGGGCCATTTTAGGGCTTTCTTT
v_gene: TRBV6-5
j_gene: TRBJ1-1
abundance: -
d_gene: TRBD1

CDR3aa: CASSSGSSGNTIYF
CDR3nt: TGTGCCAGCAGCTCAGGGAGCTCTGGAAACACCATATATTTT
v_gene: TRBV7-9
j_gene: TRBJ1-3
abundance: -
d_gene: -

CDR3aa: CASSRGGDNTEAFF
CDR3nt: TGTGCCAGCTCACGAGGGGGAGATAACACTGAAGCTTTCTTT
v_gene: TRBV18
j_gene: TRBJ1-1
abundance: -
d_gene: -

CDR3aa: CASSATGGREAFF
CDR3nt: TGTGCCAGCAGTGCTACAGGGGGCCGTGAAGCTTTCTTT
v_gene: TRBV2
j_gene: TRBJ1-1
abundance: -
d_gene: TRBD1